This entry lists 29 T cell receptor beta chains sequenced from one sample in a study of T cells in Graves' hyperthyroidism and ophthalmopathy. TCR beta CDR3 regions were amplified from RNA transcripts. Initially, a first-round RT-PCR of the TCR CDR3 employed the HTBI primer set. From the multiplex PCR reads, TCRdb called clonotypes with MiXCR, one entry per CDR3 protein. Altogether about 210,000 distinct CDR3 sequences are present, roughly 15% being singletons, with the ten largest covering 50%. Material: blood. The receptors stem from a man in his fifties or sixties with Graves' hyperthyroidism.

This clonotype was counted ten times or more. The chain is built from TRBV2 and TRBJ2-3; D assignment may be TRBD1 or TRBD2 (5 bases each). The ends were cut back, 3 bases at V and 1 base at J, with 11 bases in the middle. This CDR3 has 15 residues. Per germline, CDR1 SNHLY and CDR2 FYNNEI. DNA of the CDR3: TGTGCCAGCAGTGATGGGGCCGGGGGCACAGATACGCAGTATTTT. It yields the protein CASSDGAGGTDTQYF.

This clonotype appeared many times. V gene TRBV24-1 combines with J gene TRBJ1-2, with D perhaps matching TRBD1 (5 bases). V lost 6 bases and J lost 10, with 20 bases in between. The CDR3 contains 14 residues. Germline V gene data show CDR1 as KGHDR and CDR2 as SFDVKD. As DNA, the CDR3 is TGTGCCACCAGTCCCGGGACCTCAACAGTTGACTACACCTTC. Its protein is CATSPGTSTVDYTF.

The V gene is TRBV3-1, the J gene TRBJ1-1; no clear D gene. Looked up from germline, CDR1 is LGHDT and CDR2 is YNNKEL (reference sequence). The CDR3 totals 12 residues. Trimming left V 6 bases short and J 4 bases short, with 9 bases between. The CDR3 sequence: CASRGPGTEAFF. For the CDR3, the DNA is TGTGCCAGCAGGGGTCCCGGCACTGAAGCTTTCTTT.

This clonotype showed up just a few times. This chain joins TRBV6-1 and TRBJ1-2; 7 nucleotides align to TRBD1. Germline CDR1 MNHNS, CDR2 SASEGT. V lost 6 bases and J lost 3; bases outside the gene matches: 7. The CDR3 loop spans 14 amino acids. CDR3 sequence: CASRPRQGYYGYTF. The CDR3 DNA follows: TGTGCCAGCAGACCCCGACAGGGCTACTATGGCTACACCTTC.

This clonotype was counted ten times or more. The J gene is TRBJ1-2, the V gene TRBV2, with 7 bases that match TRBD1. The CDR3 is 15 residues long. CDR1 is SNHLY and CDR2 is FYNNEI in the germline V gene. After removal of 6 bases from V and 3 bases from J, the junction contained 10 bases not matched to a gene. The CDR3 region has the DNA TGTGCCAGCAGCCAAGGGGCAGGGGGAGACTATGGCTACACCTTC. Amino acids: CASSQGAGGDYGYTF. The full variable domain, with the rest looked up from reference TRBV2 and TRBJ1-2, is EPEVTQTPSHQVTQMGQEVILRCVPISNHLYFYWYRQILGQKVEFLVSFYNNEISEKSEIFDDQFSVERPDGSNFTLKIRSTKLEDSAMYFCASSQGAGGDYGYTFGSGTRLTVV.

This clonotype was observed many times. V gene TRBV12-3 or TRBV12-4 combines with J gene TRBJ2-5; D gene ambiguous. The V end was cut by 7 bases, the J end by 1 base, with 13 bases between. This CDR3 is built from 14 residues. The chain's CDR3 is CASKLSATQETQYF. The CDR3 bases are TGTGCCAGCAAACTCTCGGCCACCCAAGAGACCCAGTACTTC.

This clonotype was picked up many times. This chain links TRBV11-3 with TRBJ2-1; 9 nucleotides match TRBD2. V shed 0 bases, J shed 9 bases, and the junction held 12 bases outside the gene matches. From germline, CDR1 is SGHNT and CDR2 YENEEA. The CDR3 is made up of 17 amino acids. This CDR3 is CASSLDGSAGGPSEQFF. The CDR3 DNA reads TGTGCCAGCAGCTTAGATGGTTCGGCGGGAGGGCCGAGTGAGCAGTTCTTC.

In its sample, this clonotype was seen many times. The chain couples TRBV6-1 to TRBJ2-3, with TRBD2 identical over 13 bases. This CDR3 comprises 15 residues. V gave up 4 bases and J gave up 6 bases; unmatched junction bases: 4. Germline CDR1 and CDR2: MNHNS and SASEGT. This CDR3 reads CASSGGLAGEDTQYF. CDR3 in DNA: TGTGCCAGCAGTGGAGGACTAGCGGGAGAGGATACGCAGTATTTT.

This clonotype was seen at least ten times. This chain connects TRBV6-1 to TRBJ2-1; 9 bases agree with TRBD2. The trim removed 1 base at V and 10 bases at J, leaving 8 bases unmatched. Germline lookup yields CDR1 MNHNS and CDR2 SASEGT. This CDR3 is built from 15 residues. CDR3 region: CASSEGTSATGEQFF. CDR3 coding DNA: TGTGCCAGCAGTGAAGGGACTAGCGCGACAGGGGAGCAGTTCTTC.

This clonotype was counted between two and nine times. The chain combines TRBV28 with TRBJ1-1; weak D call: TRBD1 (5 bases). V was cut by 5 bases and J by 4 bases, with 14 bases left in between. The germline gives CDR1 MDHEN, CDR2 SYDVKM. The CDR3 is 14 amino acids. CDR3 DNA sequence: TGTGCCAGCAGTGTCCGCGGGGGTGGCACTGAAGCTTTCTTT. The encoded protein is CASSVRGGGTEAFF.

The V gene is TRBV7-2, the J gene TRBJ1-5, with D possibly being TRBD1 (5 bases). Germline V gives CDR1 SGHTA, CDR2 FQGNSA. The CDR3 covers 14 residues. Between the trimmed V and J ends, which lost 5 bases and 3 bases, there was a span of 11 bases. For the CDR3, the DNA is TGTGCCAGCAGCCGAGACAGCCCCAATCAGCCCCAGCATTTT. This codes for CASSRDSPNQPQHF.

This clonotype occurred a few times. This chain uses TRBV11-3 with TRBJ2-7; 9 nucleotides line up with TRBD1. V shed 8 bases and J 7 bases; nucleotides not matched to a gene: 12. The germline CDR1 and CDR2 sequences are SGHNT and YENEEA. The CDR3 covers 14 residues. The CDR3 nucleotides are TGTGCCAGCGGCCCGGACAGGGGCGATGGGGAGCAGTACTTC. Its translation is CASGPDRGDGEQYF.

The CDR3: CASSMTRQGSTEAFF. The DNA of the CDR3 is TGTGCCAGTAGTATGACAAGGCAGGGGAGCACTGAAGCTTTCTTT. V usage is TRBV19 and J usage is TRBJ1-1, with D possibly being TRBD1 (6 bases). Germline CDR1 reads LNHDA; CDR2 reads SQIVND (reference sequence). V was shortened by 3 bases and J by 4 bases, with 15 bases between the two germline ends. The CDR3 runs to 15 residues.

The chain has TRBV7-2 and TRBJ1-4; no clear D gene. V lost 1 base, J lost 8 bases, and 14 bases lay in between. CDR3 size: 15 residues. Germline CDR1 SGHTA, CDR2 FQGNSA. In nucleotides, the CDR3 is TGTGCCAGCAGCTTAGGAATCGGCATAGAGGAAAAACTGTTTTTT. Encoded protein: CASSLGIGIEEKLFF. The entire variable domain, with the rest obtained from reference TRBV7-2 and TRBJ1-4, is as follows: GAGVSQSPSNKVTEKGKDVELRCDPISGHTALYWYRQSLGQGLEFLIYFQGNSAPDKSGLPSDRFSAERTGGSVSTLTIQRTQQEDSAVYLCASSLGIGIEEKLFFGSGTQLSVL.

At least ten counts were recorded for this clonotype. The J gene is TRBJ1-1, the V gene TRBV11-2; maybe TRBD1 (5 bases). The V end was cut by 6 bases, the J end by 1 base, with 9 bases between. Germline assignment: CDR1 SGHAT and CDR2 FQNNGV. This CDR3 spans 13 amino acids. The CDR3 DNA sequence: TGTGCCAGCAGTTTGGGGCGGAACACTGAAGCTTTCTTT. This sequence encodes CASSLGRNTEAFF.

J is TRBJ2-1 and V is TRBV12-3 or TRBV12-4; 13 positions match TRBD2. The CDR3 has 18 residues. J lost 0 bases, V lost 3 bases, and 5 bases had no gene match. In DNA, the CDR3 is TGTGCCAGCAGTTTTGGACTAGCGGGAGTCGCCTCCTACAATGAGCAGTTCTTC. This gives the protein CASSFGLAGVASYNEQFF.

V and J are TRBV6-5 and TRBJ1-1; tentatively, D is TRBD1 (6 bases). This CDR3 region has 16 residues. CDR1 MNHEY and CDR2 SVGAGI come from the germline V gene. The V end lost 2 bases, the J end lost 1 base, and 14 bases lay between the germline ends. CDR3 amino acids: CASSYRDKTSNTEAFF. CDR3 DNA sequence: TGTGCCAGCAGTTACCGGGACAAGACATCGAACACTGAAGCTTTCTTT.

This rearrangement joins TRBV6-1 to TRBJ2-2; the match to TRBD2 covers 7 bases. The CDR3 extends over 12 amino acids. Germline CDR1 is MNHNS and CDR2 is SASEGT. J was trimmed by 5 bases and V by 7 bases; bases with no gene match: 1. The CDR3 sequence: CASNGRTGELFF. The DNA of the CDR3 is TGTGCCAGCAACGGGAGGACCGGGGAGCTGTTTTTT.

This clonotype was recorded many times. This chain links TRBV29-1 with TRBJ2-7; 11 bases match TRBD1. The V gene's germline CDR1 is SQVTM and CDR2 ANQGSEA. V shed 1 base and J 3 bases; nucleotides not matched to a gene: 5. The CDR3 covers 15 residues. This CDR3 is CSVEASGTGGYEQYF. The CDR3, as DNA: TGCAGCGTTGAAGCCTCCGGGACAGGGGGCTACGAGCAGTACTTC.

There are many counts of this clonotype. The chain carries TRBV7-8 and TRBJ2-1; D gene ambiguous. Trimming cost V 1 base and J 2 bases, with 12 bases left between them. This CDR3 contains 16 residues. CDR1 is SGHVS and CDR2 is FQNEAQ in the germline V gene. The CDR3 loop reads CASSLVSAQTYNEQFF. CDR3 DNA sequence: TGTGCCAGCAGCTTAGTGTCGGCACAAACCTACAATGAGCAGTTCTTC.

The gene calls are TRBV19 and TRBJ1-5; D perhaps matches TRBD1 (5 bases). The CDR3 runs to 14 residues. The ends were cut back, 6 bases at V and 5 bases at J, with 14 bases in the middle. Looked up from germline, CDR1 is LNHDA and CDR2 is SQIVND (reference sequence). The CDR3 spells CASRGEGIYQPQHF. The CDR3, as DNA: TGTGCCAGTAGAGGGGAGGGAATCTATCAGCCCCAGCATTTT.

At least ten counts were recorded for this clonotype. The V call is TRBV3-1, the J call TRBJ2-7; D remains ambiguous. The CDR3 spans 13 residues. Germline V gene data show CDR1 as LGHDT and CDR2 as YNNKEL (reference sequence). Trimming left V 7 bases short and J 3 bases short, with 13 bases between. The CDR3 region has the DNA TGTGCCAGCACCTCCCAGGCTAGCTACGAGCAGTACTTC. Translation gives CASTSQASYEQYF.

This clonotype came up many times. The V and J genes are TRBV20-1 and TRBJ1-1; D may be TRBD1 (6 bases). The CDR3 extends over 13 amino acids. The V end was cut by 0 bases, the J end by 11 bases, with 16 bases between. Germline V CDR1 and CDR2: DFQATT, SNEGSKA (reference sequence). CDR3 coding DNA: TGCAGTGCTAGAGAGGGGGGCGAGGGTCGGGCTTTCTTT. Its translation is CSAREGGEGRAFF.

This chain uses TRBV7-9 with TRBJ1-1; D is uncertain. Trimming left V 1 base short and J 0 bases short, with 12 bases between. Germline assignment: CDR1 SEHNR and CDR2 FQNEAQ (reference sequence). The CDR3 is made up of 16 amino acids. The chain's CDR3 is CASSLDRGFMNTEAFF. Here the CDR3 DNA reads TGTGCCAGCAGCTTAGATCGGGGATTTATGAACACTGAAGCTTTCTTT. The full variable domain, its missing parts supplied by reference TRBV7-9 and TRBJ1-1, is DTGVSQNPRHKITKRGQNVTFRCDPISEHNRLYWYRQTLGQGPEFLTYFQNEAQLEKSRLLSDRFSAERPKGSFSTLEIQRTEQGDSAMYLCASSLDRGFMNTEAFFGQGTRLTVV.

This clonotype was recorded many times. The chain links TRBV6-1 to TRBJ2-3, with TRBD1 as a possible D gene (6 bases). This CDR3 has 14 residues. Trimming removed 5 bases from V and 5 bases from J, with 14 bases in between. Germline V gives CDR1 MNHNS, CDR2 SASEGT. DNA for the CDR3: TGTGCCAGCAGTTCCGCAGGACAGATAGATACGCAGTATTTT. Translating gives CASSSAGQIDTQYF.

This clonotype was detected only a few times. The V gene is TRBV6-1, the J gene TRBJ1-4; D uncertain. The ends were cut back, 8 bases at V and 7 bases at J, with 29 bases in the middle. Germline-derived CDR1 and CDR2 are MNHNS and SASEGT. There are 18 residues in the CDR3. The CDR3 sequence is CASRGGYSPNGRSEKLFF. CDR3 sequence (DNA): TGTGCCAGCCGAGGAGGGTACTCCCCCAATGGGAGGAGTGAAAAACTGTTTTTT.

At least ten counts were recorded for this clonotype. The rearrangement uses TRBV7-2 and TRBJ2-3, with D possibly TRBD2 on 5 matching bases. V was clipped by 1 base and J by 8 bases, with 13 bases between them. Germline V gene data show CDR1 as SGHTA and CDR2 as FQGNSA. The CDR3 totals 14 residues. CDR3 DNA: TGTGCCAGCAGCTTAGAACCGACTGCGGGTACGCAGTATTTT. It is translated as CASSLEPTAGTQYF.

The CDR3 DNA is TGTGCCAGCAGTTGGGGGGATAAAGCTACGCAGTATTTT. This encodes CASSWGDKATQYF. J is TRBJ2-3 and V is TRBV25-1; TRBD2 might be the D (6 bases). The CDR3 has 13 residues. V gave up 5 bases and J gave up 8 bases, with 14 bases separating them. Germline assignment: CDR1 MGHDK and CDR2 SYGVNS. Drawing the rest from reference TRBV25-1 and TRBJ2-3, the complete variable domain is EADIYQTPRYLVIGTGKKITLECSQTMGHDKMYWYQQDPGMELHLIHYSYGVNSTEKGDLSSESTVSRIRTEHFPLTLESARPSHTSQYLCASSWGDKATQYFGPGTRLTVL.

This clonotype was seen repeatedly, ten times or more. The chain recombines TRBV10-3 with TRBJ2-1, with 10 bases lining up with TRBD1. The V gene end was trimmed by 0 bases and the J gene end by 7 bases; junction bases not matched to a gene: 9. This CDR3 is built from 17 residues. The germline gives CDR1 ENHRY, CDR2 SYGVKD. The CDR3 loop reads CAISESWRQGAHNEQFF. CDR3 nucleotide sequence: TGTGCCATCAGTGAGTCCTGGCGACAGGGGGCGCATAATGAGCAGTTCTTC.